This T cell receptor beta chain was profiled in a study of blood T cell repertoires in COVID-19. Study information: The United States, Italy and Spain were the sources of the acute and convalescent COVID-19 samples.

The CDR3 covers 14 residues. Losses at the gene ends were 5 bases for V and 1 base for J; bases not matched to a gene: 4. The germline CDR1 and CDR2 sequences are MDHEN and SYDVKM. Participants, about 18 to 90 years old, spanned about two dozen US areas. In the original processing: Scientists estimated how many nucleated cells there were by amplifying reference gene primers. Clones were read by immunoSEQ multiplex PCR, and TCRdb kept only the in-frame ones, dropping some. V and J calls and clone size are those listed in that table; D and trimming were worked out from the DNA. The table shows roughly 300,000 clones, with more than 90% occurring only once.

What was sequenced was PBMCs or T cells enriched from blood (not recorded which). V and J are TRBV28 and TRBJ1-2, with 7 bases fitting TRBD1. This TCR was sampled from a young woman who had recovered from COVID-19. The CDR3 coding sequence is TGTGCCAGCAGTCGAGGGGGCCGTAACTATGGCTACACCTTC. Protein product: CASSRGGRNYGYTF.